The clone carrying this T cell receptor beta chain was recorded a few times. Its antigen is still unknown. The entry originates in a study of blood T cells in healthy people across ages. The second PCR ran roughly 7 to 11 cycles with a sample-barcoded 5' primer and J-beta primers. TCRdb ran MiXCR on the 5' RACE reads and lists one entry per CDR3 protein. The table lists over 950,000 distinct CDR3 sequences, approximately 38% of them singletons. Study-level results: In these data, TCR beta diversity tracked strongly with naive T cell percentage. Per million T cells, the diversity of TCR beta decreased roughly linearly as age advanced. Diversity was higher, and naive CD4+ cells more numerous, in long-lived donors than in aged donors. Using unsorted PBMCs precluded a conclusive naive versus antigen-experienced comparison.

This CDR3 has 19 amino acids. Sequenced material: blood. The TCR sequence derives from a young man in good health. The chain is built from TRBV21-1 and TRBJ1-5; the table's D call, TRBD1, has no DNA check behind it. TRBV21-1 is annotated as a pseudogene. CDR3 DNA: TGTGCCAGCAGCGGCCGGGACAGGGTTTCCCCTTTTTTCAATCAGCCCCAGCATTTT. Translating gives CASSGRDRVSPFFNQPQHF.